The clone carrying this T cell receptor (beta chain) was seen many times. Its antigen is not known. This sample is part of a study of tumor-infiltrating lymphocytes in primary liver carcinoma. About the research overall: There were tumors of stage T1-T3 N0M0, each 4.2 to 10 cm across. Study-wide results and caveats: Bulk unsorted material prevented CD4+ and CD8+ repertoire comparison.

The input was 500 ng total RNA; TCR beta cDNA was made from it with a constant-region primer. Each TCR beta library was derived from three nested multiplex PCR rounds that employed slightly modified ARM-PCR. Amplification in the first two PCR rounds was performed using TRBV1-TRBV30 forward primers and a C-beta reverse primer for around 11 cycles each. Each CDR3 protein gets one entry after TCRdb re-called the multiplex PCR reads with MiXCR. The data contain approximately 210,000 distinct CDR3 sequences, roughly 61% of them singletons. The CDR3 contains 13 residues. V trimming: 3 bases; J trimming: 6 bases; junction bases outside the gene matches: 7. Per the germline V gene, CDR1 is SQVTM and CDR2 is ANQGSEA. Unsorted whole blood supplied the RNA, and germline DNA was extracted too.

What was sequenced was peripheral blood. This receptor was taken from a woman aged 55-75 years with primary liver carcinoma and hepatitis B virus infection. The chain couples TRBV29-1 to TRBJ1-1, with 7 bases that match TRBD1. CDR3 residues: CSVEKKTGAEAFF. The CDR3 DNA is TGCAGCGTTGAGAAAAAAACAGGGGCTGAAGCTTTCTTT.